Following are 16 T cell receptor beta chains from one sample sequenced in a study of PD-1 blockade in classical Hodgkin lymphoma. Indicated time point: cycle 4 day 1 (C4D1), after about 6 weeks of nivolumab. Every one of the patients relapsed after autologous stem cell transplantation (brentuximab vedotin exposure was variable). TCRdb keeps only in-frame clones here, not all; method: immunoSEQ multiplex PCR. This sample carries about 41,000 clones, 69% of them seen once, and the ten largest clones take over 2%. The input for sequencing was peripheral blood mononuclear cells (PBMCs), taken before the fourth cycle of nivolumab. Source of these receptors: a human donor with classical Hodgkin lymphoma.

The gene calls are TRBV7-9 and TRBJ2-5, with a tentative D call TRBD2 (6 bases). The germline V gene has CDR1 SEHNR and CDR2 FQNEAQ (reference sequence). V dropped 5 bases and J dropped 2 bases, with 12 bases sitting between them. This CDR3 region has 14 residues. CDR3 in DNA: TGTGCCAGCAGCCCCCTGGAGGGTCAAGAGACCCAGTACTTC. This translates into CASSPLEGQETQYF.

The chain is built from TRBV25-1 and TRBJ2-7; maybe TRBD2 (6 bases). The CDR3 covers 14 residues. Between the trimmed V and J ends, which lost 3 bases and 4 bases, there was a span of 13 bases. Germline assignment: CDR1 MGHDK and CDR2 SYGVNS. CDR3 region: CASSDWGVSYEQYF. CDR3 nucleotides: TGTGCCAGCAGTGATTGGGGGGTATCGTACGAGCAGTACTTC.

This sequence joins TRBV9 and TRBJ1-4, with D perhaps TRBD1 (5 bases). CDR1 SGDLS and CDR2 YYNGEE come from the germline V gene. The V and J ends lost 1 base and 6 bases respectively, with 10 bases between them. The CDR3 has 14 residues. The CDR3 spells CASSVQGVDEKLFF. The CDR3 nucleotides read TGTGCCAGCAGCGTACAAGGGGTGGATGAAAAACTGTTTTTT.

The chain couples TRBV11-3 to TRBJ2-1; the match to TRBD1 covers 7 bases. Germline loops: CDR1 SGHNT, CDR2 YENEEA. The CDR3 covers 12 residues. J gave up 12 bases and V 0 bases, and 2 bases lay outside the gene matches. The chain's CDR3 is CASSLETGRQFF. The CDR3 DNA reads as TGTGCCAGCAGCTTAGAGACAGGGCGGCAGTTCTTC.

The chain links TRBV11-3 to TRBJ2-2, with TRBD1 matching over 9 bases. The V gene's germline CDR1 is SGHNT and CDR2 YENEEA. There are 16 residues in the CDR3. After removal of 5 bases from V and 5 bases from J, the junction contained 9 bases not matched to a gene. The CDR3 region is CASSTRTGDVTGELFF. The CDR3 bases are TGTGCCAGCAGCACCCGGACAGGGGACGTAACCGGGGAGCTGTTTTTT.

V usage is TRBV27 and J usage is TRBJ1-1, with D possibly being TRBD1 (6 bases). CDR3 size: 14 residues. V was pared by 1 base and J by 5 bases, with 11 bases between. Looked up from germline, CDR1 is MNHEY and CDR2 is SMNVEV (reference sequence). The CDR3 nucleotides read TGTGCCAGCAGTTTATGGGGGCAGAATACTGAAGCTTTCTTT. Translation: CASSLWGQNTEAFF.

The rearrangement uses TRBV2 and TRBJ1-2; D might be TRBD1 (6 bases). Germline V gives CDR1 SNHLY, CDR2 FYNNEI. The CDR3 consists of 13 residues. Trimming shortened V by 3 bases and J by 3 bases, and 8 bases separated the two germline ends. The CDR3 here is CASSDRGHYGYTF. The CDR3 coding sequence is TGTGCCAGCAGTGACAGGGGTCACTATGGCTACACCTTC. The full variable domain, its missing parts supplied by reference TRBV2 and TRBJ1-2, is EPEVTQTPSHQVTQMGQEVILRCVPISNHLYFYWYRQILGQKVEFLVSFYNNEISEKSEIFDDQFSVERPDGSNFTLKIRSTKLEDSAMYFCASSDRGHYGYTFGSGTRLTVV.

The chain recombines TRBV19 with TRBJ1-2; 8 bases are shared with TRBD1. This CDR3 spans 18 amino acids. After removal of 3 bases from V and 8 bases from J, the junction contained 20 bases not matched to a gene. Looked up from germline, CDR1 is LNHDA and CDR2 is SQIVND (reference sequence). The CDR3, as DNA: TGTGCCAGTAGTATCAGTCTTCTCATGGGCGCAGGGGGCGAAGGCTACACCTTC. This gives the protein CASSISLLMGAGGEGYTF.

The CDR3: CASSERKGMNTEAFF. CDR3 DNA sequence: TGTGCCAGCAGTGAAAGGAAAGGTATGAACACTGAAGCTTTCTTT. This chain connects TRBV6-1 to TRBJ1-1; D ambiguous. The V gene's germline CDR1 is MNHNS and CDR2 SASEGT. V lost 2 bases and J lost 0, with 10 bases in between. The CDR3 has 15 residues.

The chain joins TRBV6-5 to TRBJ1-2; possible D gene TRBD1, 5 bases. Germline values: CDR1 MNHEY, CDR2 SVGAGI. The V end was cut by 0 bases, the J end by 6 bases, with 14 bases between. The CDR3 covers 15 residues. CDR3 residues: CASSYSGGIANGYTF. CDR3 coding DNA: TGTGCCAGCAGTTACTCGGGGGGAATTGCCAATGGCTACACCTTC.

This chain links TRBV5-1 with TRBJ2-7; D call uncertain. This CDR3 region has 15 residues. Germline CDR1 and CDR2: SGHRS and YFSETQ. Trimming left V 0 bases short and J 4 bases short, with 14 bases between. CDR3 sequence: CASSLGAGDFYEQYF. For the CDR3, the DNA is TGCGCCAGCAGCTTGGGGGCCGGCGATTTTTACGAGCAGTACTTC.

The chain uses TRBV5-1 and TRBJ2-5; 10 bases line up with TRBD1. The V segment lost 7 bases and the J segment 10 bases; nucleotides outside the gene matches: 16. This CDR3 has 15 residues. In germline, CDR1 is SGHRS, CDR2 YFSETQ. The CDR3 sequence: CASELSGTGESDQYF. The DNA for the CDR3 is TGCGCCAGCGAATTGTCCGGGACAGGGGAGAGCGACCAGTACTTC.

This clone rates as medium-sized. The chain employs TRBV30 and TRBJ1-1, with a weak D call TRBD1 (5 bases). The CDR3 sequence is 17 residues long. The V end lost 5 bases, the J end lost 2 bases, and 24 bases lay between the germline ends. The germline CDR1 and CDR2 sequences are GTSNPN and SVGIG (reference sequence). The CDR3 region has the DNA TGTGCCTGGGAGCTAATGGGGCAGGTCACTGTCAACACTGAAGCTTTCTTT. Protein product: CAWELMGQVTVNTEAFF.

The CDR3 nucleotides are TGTGCCAGCAGCGTAGGTTCGCGGGAGACTGAAGCTTTCTTT. Protein: CASSVGSRETEAFF. The V call is TRBV9, the J call TRBJ1-1; unclear D gene. V lost 0 bases, J lost 5 bases, and 11 bases lay in between. Germline CDR1 and CDR2: SGDLS and YYNGEE. The CDR3 covers 14 residues. The full variable domain, in which reference TRBV9 and TRBJ1-1 provide the parts outside the CDR3, is DSGVTQTPKHLITATGQRVTLRCSPRSGDLSVYWYQQSLDQGLQFLIQYYNGEERAKGNILERFSAQQFPDLHSELNLSSLELGDSALYFCASSVGSRETEAFFGQGTRLTVV.

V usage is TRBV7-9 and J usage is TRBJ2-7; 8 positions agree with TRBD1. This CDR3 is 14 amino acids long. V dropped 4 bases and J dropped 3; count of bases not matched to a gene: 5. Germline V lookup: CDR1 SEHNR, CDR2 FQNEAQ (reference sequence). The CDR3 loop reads CASSYGTGIYEQYF. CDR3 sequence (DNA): TGTGCCAGCAGCTATGGGACAGGTATCTACGAGCAGTACTTC.

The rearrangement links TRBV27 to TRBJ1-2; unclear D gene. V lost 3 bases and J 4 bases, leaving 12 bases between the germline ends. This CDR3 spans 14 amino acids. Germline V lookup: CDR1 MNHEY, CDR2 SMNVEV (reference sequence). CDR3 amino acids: CASSFNAGFYGYTF. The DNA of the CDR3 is TGTGCCAGCAGTTTTAATGCGGGCTTCTATGGCTACACCTTC.